This T cell receptor beta chain was profiled in a study of blood T cell repertoires in COVID-19 (dated by TCRdb to the early 2020s). Looking at the study overall: Samples from collaborators originated in the United States, Italy and Spain and spanned both the acute and convalescent phases of COVID-19. The prospective study material was composed of cDNA or gDNA derived from T cells, B-cell-depleted T cells, or PBMCs. The dataset comprised deeply sampled blood TCRbeta repertoires from subjects exposed to, actively infected with, or recovered from COVID-19. The repertoires were released in a freely available public database intended as a resource for research on the immune response to SARS-CoV-2. The samples were drawn from the first 160 participants of the ongoing ImmuneRACE study and from 1,200 or so subjects provided by 6 global collaborators. A de-identified subject ID, COVID-19 status, age in years and sex were almost always included in the sample metadata. Where available, HLA class I and class II types were taken from metadata supplied by the sample provider and were not determined by assay-based typing.

Collaborating institutions collected whole blood in K2EDTA tubes following their own protocols. For TCRbeta analysis, collaborator samples were shipped as frozen whole blood, as isolated PBMCs, or as DNA extracted from either sample type. The study at large found these results: Clinical and demographic metadata were provided uncurated, with the amount varying by source and participant.

Details on this clone: Which antigen it targets is not known. No base quality information exists; no much larger clone differs at one position.

Counted from cysteine to phenylalanine, this CDR3 has 15 amino acids. Left in the record is the CDR3 DNA by itself, 45 bases read in frame from the first base. Reading the germline V gene gives CDR1 LGHNA and CDR2 YSLEER. V is pared back by 0 bases and J by 2 bases, with 11 bases lying between the germline termini. The immunoSEQ Assay, a bias-controlled multiplex PCR, was used to amplify TCRbeta CDR3 regions from genomic DNA. As for the original processing: Nucleated cell counts per sample were estimated from amplification of reference gene primers within the assay. Sequence reads were collapsed and filtered to measure the absolute abundance of every unique TCRbeta CDR3 rearrangement. For each sample, productive Simpson clonality was calculated by taking the square root of Simpson's diversity index across productive rearrangements. TCRdb took this table from immuneACCESS and kept in-frame rearrangements with V and J called. Such tables lack part of the clones; where checked against another copy, unresolved V genes explain under half of the gap, and the rest is unexplained. D and trimming come from the DNA, and the V and J calls and clone size come from that table. This sample gives fewer than 100,000 clones in total; more than 60% of them show up just once. The top ten clonotypes cover around a quarter of the sample.

Sequencing was performed on peripheral blood. The chain employs TRBV4-3 and TRBJ2-7; a confident D gene designation cannot be given. This TCR was sampled from a man between 65 and 85 years old with acute or convalescent COVID-19. The nucleotides are TGCGCCAGCAGCCAAGATCACCAGGTAACCTACGAGCAGTACTTC. It is translated as CASSQDHQVTYEQYF.